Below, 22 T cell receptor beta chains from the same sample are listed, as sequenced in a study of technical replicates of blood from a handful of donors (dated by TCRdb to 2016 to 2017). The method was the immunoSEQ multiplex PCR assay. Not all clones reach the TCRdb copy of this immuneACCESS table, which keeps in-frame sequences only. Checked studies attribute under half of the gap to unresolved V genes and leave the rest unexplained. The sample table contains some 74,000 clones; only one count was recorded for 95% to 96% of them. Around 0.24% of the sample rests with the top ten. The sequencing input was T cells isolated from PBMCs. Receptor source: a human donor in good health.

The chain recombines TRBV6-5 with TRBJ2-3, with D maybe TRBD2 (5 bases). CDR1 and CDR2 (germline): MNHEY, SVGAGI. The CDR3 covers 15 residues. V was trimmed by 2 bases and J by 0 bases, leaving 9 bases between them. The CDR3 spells CASSYKRTSTDTQYF. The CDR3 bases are TGTGCCAGCAGTTACAAGCGGACTAGCACAGATACGCAGTATTTT.

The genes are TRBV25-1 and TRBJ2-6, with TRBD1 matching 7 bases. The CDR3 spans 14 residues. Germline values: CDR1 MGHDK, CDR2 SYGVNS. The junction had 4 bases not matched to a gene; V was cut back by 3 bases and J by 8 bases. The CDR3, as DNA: TGTGCCAGCAGTGACTTGACAGGGACCAACGTCCTGACTTTC. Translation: CASSDLTGTNVLTF.

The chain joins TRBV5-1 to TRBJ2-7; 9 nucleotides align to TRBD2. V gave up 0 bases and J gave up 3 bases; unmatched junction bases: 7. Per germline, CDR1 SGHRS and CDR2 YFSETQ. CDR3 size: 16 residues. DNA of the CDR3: TGCGCCAGCAGCTTGGGGCAAGCGGGAGGAATCTACGAGCAGTACTTC. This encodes CASSLGQAGGIYEQYF.

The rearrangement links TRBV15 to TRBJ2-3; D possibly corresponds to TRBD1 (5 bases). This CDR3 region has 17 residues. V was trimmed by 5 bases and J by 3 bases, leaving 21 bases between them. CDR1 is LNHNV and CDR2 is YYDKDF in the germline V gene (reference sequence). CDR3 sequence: CATSGQGVGQATDTQYF. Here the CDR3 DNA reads TGTGCCACCAGCGGTCAAGGGGTAGGGCAAGCTACAGATACGCAGTATTTT.

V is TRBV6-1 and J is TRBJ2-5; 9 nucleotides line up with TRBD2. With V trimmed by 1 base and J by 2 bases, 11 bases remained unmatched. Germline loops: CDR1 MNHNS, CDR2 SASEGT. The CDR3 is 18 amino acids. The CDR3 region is CASSEEVRALAGQETQYF. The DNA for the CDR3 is TGTGCCAGCAGTGAAGAGGTTAGGGCTCTAGCGGGACAAGAGACCCAGTACTTC.

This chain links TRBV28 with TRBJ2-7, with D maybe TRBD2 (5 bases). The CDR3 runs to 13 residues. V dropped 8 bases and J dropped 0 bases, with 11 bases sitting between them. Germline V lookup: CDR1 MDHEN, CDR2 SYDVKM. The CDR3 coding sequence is TGTGCCAGCGCAGCGGAGCCCTCCTACGAGCAGTACTTC. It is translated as CASAAEPSYEQYF.

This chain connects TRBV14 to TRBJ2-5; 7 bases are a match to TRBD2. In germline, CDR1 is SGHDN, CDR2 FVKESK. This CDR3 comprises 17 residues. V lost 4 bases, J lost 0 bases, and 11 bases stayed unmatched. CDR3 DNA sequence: TGTGCCAGCAGCCCCCGGGTGGCTAGCGGTTACCAAGAGACCCAGTACTTC. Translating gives CASSPRVASGYQETQYF.

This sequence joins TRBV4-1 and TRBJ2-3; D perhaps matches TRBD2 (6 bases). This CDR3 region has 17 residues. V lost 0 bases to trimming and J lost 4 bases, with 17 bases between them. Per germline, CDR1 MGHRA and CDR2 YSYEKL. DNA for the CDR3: TGCGCCAGCAGCCAAGATCAACGTGCCAGGGAGGCAGATACGCAGTATTTT. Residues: CASSQDQRAREADTQYF.

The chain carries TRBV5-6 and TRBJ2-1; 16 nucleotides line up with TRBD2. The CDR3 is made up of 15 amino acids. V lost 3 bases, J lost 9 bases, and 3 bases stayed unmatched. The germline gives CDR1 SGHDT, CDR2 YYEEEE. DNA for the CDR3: TGTGCCAGCAGCTCCGGGACTAGCGGGAGGGGTGAGCAGTTCTTC. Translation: CASSSGTSGRGEQFF.

CDR3 nucleotides: TGTGCCAGCAGTTACTCGGAGAATACACAAGAGACCCAGTACTTC. This encodes CASSYSENTQETQYF. The V call is TRBV6-5, the J call TRBJ2-5; D is unclear. The CDR3 sequence is 15 residues long. Germline V gene sequence: CDR1 MNHEY, CDR2 SVGAGI. V dropped 0 bases and J dropped 2 bases, with 10 bases sitting between them.

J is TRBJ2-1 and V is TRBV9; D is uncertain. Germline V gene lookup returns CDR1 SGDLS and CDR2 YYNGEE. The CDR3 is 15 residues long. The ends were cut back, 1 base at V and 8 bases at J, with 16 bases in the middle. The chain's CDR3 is CASSVLGDPKHEQFF. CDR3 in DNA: TGTGCCAGCAGCGTATTGGGCGACCCCAAACATGAGCAGTTCTTC.

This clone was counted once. This CDR3 reads CASSSRGLEKYF. The DNA for the CDR3 is TGTGCCAGCAGTTCCAGGGGTTTGGAAAAGTACTTC. The chain links TRBV6-5 to TRBJ2-7; D perhaps matches TRBD1 (6 bases). The CDR3 runs 12 residues. V was shortened by 4 bases and J by 11 bases, with 15 bases between the two germline ends. Per germline, CDR1 MNHEY and CDR2 SVGAGI.

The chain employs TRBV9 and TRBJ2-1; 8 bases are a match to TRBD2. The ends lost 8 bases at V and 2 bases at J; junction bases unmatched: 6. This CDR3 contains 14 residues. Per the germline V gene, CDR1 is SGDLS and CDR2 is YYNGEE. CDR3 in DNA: TGTGCCAGTGGATCGGGGGGGCCCTACAATGAGCAGTTCTTC. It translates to CASGSGGPYNEQFF.

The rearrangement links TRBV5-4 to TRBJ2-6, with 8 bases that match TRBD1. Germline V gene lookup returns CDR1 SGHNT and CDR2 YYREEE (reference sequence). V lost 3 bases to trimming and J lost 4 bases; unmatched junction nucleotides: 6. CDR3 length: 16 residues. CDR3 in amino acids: CASSSSTGVGANVLTF. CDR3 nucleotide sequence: TGTGCCAGCAGCTCTTCGACAGGGGTCGGGGCCAACGTCCTGACTTTC.

The CDR3 DNA reads as TGTGCCAGCACAACCCAGGGCCTCAGCGGCTACACCTTC. Translation gives CASTTQGLSGYTF. The chain links TRBV7-8 to TRBJ1-2, with a weak D call TRBD1 (5 bases). CDR3 length: 13 residues. V gave up 7 bases and J gave up 8 bases, with 17 bases separating them. Germline CDR1 reads SGHVS; CDR2 reads FQNEAQ.

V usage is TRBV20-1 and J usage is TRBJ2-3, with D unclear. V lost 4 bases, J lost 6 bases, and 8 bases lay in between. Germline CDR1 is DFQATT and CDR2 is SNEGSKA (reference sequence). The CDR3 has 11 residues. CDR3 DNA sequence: TGCAGTGCTATAGTATCCGATACGCAGTATTTT. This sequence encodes CSAIVSDTQYF.

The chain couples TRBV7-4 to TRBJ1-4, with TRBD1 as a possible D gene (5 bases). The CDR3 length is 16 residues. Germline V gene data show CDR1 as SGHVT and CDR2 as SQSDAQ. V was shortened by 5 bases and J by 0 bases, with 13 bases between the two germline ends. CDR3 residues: CASSRGTATTNEKLFF. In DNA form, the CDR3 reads TGTGCCAGCAGCCGGGGGACCGCTACAACTAATGAAAAACTGTTTTTT.

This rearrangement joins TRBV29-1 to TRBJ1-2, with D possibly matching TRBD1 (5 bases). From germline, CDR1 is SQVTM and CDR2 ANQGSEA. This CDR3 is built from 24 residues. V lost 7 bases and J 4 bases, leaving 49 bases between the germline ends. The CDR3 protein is CSARHFRRGGGSVYLSLDFYGYTF. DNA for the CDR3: TGCAGCGCCCGCCATTTTCGCCGGGGGGGAGGTTCGGTGTATCTAAGTTTGGATTTCTATGGCTACACCTTC.

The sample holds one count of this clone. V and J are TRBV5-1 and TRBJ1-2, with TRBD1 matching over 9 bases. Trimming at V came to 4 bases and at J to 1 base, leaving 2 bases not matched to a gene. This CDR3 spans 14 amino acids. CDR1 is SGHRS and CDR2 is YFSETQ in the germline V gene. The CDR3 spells CASSKDRGNYGYTF. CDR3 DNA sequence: TGCGCCAGCAGCAAGGACAGGGGTAACTATGGCTACACCTTC. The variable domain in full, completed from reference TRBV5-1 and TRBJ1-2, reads KAGVTQTPRYLIKTRGQQVTLSCSPISGHRSVSWYQQTPGQGLQFLFEYFSETQRNKGNFPGRFSGRQFSNSRSEMNVSTLELGDSALYLCASSKDRGNYGYTFGSGTRLTVV.

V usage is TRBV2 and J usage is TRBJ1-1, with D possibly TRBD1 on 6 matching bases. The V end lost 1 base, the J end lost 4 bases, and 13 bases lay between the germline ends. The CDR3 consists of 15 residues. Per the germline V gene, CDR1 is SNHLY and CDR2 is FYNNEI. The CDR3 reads CASSEVGRGSTEAFF. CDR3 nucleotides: TGTGCCAGCAGTGAAGTAGGCAGGGGATCCACTGAAGCTTTCTTT.

CDR3 coding DNA: TGTGCCAGCTCGCCGCCGTTTAAGAGGGGGCAAGAGACCCAGTACTTC. Translating gives CASSPPFKRGQETQYF. The chain uses TRBV18 and TRBJ2-5; D is possibly TRBD1 (6 bases). V dropped 6 bases and J dropped 2 bases, with 19 bases sitting between them. This CDR3 comprises 16 residues. Germline V lookup: CDR1 KGHSH, CDR2 LQKENI.

This CDR3 reads CASSPGPARYGYTF. The DNA for the CDR3 is TGTGCCAGCAGTCCAGGGCCAGCTAGATATGGCTACACCTTC. The rearrangement joins TRBV2 to TRBJ1-2, with a tentative D call TRBD1 (5 bases). This CDR3 comprises 14 residues. Trimming left V 5 bases short and J 5 bases short, with 15 bases between. Germline V gene sequence: CDR1 SNHLY, CDR2 FYNNEI.